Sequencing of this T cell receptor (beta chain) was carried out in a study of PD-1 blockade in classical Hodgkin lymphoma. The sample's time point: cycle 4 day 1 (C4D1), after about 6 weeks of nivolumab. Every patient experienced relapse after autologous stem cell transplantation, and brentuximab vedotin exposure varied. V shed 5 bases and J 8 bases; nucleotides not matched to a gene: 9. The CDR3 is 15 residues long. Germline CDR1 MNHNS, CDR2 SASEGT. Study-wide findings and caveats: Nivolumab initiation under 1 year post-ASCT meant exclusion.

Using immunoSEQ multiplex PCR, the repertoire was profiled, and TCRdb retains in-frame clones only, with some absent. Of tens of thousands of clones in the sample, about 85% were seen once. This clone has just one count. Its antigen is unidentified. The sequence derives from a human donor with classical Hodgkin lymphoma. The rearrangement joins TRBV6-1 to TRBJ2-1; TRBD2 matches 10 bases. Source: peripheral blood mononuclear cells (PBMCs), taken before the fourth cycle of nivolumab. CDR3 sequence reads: CASSQSGGAIDEQFF. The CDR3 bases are TGTGCCAGCAGTCAAAGCGGGGGGGCGATCGATGAGCAGTTCTTC.